The clone carrying this T cell receptor beta chain was observed many times. Unique molecular identifiers were built into the TCRbeta library. TCRdb ran MiXCR on the PCR reads and lists one entry per CDR3 protein. The table records about 200,000 distinct CDR3 sequences, about 15% of them present only once. This specimen belongs to a study of T-cell reconstitution after alpha-beta-depleted transplantation in children. V lost 0 bases and J 5 bases, leaving 14 bases between the germline ends. Germline CDR1 reads SGHAT; CDR2 reads FQDESV (reference sequence). The length of the CDR3 is 15 residues. Source: PBMCs from the stem cell graft donor, taken from the stem cell graft. The J gene is TRBJ2-7, the V gene TRBV11-1, with D perhaps TRBD2 (7 bases). The origin of this receptor is a human donor who donated a stem cell graft to a child with acute lymphoblastic leukemia. The CDR3 region is CASSLARGGQNEQYF. The CDR3 nucleotides are TGTGCCAGCAGCTTAGCCCGCGGGGGCCAGAACGAGCAGTACTTC.